This T cell receptor (beta chain) was sequenced for a study of T cell responses to AZD1222 COVID-19 vaccine. Study-level findings and limits: The donor cohort was predominantly white British with a female majority, and clonal diversity may have been underestimated.

On this clone: As yet, its antigen is unknown.

The table came from immunoSEQ multiplex PCR; TCRdb's copy has only in-frame clones and leaves some out. The table shows approximately 200,000 clones, with roughly 94% occurring only once. This specimen consisted of peripheral blood, obtained 28 days after the second dose of the MenACWY control vaccine. The receptor's source is an adult who received the MenACWY meningococcal vaccine as a control.

CDR3: CASSYAMGGGYTF. CDR3 in DNA: TGTGCCAGCAGTTACGCCATGGGGGGCGGCTACACCTTC. J is TRBJ1-2 and V is TRBV6-5, with a weak D call TRBD1 (6 bases). Germline CDR1 and CDR2: MNHEY and SVGAGI. The CDR3 extends over 13 amino acids. The V gene lost 2 bases and the J gene lost 8 bases, with 12 bases spanning the gap.